Listed below are T cell receptor beta chains from one sample, sequenced in a study of control samples from healthy donors and cancer patients. TCRdb keeps only in-frame clones here, not all; method: immunoSEQ multiplex PCR. Among about 180,000 clones, roughly 94% were seen once, and the ten largest hold 1.3%. The sequenced material came from blood. Receptors were obtained from a woman in her late teens or twenties in good health. The CDR3 runs from the conserved cysteine through the conserved F or W. The D gene is left open where the match is weak. Expanded clones get a size class; other rows say once, few or many, or leave the size out.

clone_size	j_call	d_call	v_call	cdr3_aa	cdr3_nt
NA	TRBJ1-5	NA	TRBV6-5	CASSLASGSNQPQHF	TGTGCCAGCAGTCTAGCGAGTGGTAGCAATCAGCCCCAGCATTTT
NA	TRBJ2-1	TRBD1	TRBV19	CASSLRDSSDEQFF	TGTGCCAGTAGTCTCCGGGACAGCTCCGATGAGCAGTTCTTC
NA	TRBJ2-2	NA	TRBV28	CASSRDGPTNRIELFF	TGTGCCAGCAGCCGGGACGGTCCCACAAACCGGATAGAGCTGTTTTTT
NA	TRBJ1-2	NA	TRBV7-2	CASSLWGANYGYTF	TGTGCCAGCAGCTTGTGGGGGGCGAACTATGGCTACACCTTC
NA	TRBJ1-1	NA	TRBV29-1	CSVEVNRVGAEAFF	TGCAGCGTTGAAGTTAACCGGGTGGGCGCTGAAGCTTTCTTT
NA	TRBJ1-2	NA	TRBV5-1	CASSLDAGNYGYTF	TGCGCCAGCAGCTTGGATGCCGGAAACTATGGCTACACCTTC
NA	TRBJ2-1	TRBD2	TRBV7-2	CASSLETSGGLNEQFF	TGTGCCAGCAGCTTAGAGACTAGCGGGGGCCTTAATGAGCAGTTCTTC
NA	TRBJ2-2	NA	TRBV2	CASSYFFTGELFF	TGTGCCAGCAGCTATTTTTTCACCGGGGAGCTGTTTTTT
NA	TRBJ1-4	NA	TRBV7-9	CASSDYVEDEKLFF	TGTGCCAGCAGCGATTACGTAGAAGATGAAAAACTGTTTTTT
NA	TRBJ1-2	TRBD1	TRBV19	CASRTQGAHYGYTF	TGTGCCAGTCGGACACAGGGGGCTCACTATGGCTACACCTTC
NA	TRBJ1-1	TRBD1	TRBV28	CASSRPGGEGTEAFF	TGTGCCAGCAGCCGCCCAGGGGGCGAGGGCACTGAAGCTTTCTTT
NA	TRBJ1-2	TRBD1	TRBV6-6	CASIIDREKNYGYTF	TGTGCCAGCATCATAGACAGGGAGAAGAACTATGGCTACACCTTC
NA	TRBJ1-4	NA	TRBV7-2	CASSRQRLNEKLFF	TGTGCCAGCAGTCGACAGCGACTCAATGAAAAACTGTTTTTT
NA	TRBJ2-5	TRBD1	TRBV19	CASSIWDRVGETQYF	TGTGCCAGTAGTATCTGGGACAGGGTGGGAGAGACCCAGTACTTC
NA	TRBJ1-6	NA	TRBV9	CASSGPDGDSPLHF	TGTGCCAGCAGCGGGCCTGACGGCGATTCACCCCTCCACTTT
NA	TRBJ1-1	NA	TRBV28	CASTFVGDTEAFF	TGTGCCAGCACCTTCGTAGGGGACACTGAAGCTTTCTTT
NA	TRBJ2-2	TRBD1	TRBV5-5	CASSFSRDRGFEGELFF	TGTGCCAGCAGCTTTAGCCGGGACAGGGGATTTGAAGGGGAGCTGTTTTTT
NA	TRBJ1-1	NA	TRBV6-2/TRBV6-3	CASSYGGQGGKNTEAFF	TGTGCCAGCAGTTACGGCGGGCAGGGAGGGAAGAACACTGAAGCTTTCTTT
NA	TRBJ1-3	TRBD1	TRBV7-2	CASSRDRNGNTIYF	TGTGCCAGCAGCCGGGACAGAAATGGAAACACCATATATTTT
NA	TRBJ1-3	NA	TRBV19	CATGIGNSGNTIYF	TGTGCCACCGGAATCGGTAACTCTGGAAACACCATATATTTT
NA	TRBJ1-5	NA	TRBV7-9	CASSLGGTQHF	TGTGCCAGCAGCTTAGGGGGGACCCAGCATTTT
NA	TRBJ2-7	NA	TRBV2	CASSYTYEQYF	TGTGCCAGCAGCTACACCTACGAGCAGTACTTC
NA	TRBJ2-7	TRBD2	TRBV6-5	CASIPGTSGTYEQYF	TGTGCCAGCATACCCGGGACTAGCGGTACCTACGAGCAGTACTTC
NA	TRBJ1-2	NA	TRBV6-2/TRBV6-3	CASSYSRGTYGYTF	TGTGCCAGCAGTTACTCCAGGGGTACCTATGGCTACACCTTC
NA	TRBJ1-1	NA	TRBV12-3/TRBV12-4	CASSRASNTEAFF	TGTGCCAGCAGCCGGGCCTCGAACACTGAAGCTTTCTTT
NA	TRBJ2-5	NA	TRBV18	CASSMGTVETQYF	TGTGCCAGCTCGATGGGGACCGTGGAGACCCAGTACTTC
NA	TRBJ1-1	NA	TRBV9	CASSTPGGARAFF	TGTGCCAGCAGCACCCCGGGGGGGGCGCGAGCTTTCTTT
NA	TRBJ1-4	NA	TRBV5-4	CASSLGSSATNEKLFF	TGTGCCAGCAGCTTGGGTTCGTCTGCAACTAATGAAAAACTGTTTTTT
NA	TRBJ2-7	NA	TRBV6-5	CASSRGASYEQYF	TGTGCCAGCAGCCGGGGGGCCTCCTACGAGCAGTACTTC
NA	TRBJ1-4	NA	TRBV18	CASSPEGRAANEKLFF	TGTGCCAGCTCACCCGAAGGACGGGCGGCTAATGAAAAACTGTTTTTT
once	TRBJ2-1	TRBD2	TRBV5-1	CASSFSPAGGNEQFF	TGCGCCAGCAGCTTCTCTCCGGCGGGAGGCAATGAGCAGTTCTTC
NA	TRBJ2-6	NA	TRBV5-1	CASSLFGGAGANVLTF	TGCGCCAGCAGCTTGTTTGGGGGAGCTGGGGCCAACGTCCTGACTTTC
NA	TRBJ2-3	TRBD1	TRBV3-1/TRBV3-2	CASSQLDRGTDTQYF	TGTGCCAGCAGCCAGCTGGACAGGGGCACAGATACGCAGTATTTT
NA	TRBJ2-5	NA	TRBV7-2	CASSRGSKGAQYF	TGTGCCAGCAGCCGGGGAAGCAAAGGGGCCCAGTACTTC
NA	TRBJ1-5	NA	TRBV28	CASRPSVQPQHF	TGTGCCAGCAGACCCTCGGTACAGCCCCAGCATTTT
NA	TRBJ1-1	NA	TRBV7-9	CASSLAWVNTEAFF	TGTGCCAGCAGCTTAGCCTGGGTGAACACTGAAGCTTTCTTT
NA	TRBJ1-2	NA	TRBV29-1	CSVLSGDYGYTF	TGCAGCGTTTTATCAGGGGACTATGGCTACACCTTC
NA	TRBJ1-1	NA	TRBV6-4	CATPGGVEYSSAEAFF	TGTGCCACCCCGGGAGGGGTCGAGTATAGTTCCGCTGAAGCTTTCTTT
NA	TRBJ1-1	TRBD1	TRBV6-2/TRBV6-3	CASSSGTANTEAFF	TGTGCCAGCAGTTCGGGGACAGCGAACACTGAAGCTTTCTTT
once	TRBJ1-5	NA	TRBV28	CASTGQSNQPQHF	TGTGCCAGCACTGGACAGAGCAATCAGCCCCAGCATTTT
NA	TRBJ1-4	TRBD1	TRBV5-4	CASSSMGQGWEKLFF	TGTGCCAGCAGCTCGATGGGACAGGGGTGGGAAAAACTGTTTTTT
NA	TRBJ2-7	NA	TRBV4-3	CASSRSGTDSYEQYF	TGCGCCAGCAGCCGATCCGGGACGGACTCCTACGAGCAGTACTTC
NA	TRBJ2-1	NA	TRBV10-1	CASSESVGESYNEQFF	TGCGCCAGCAGTGAGTCGGTGGGGGAATCCTACAATGAGCAGTTCTTC
once	TRBJ2-5	TRBD2	TRBV7-2	CASSLEREETQYF	TGTGCCAGCAGCTTAGAGCGGGAGGAGACCCAGTACTTC
NA	TRBJ1-3	TRBD1	TRBV28	CASKGATGNTIYF	TGTGCCAGCAAGGGGGCTACCGGAAACACCATATATTTT
NA	TRBJ2-7	TRBD1	TRBV6-5	CASRLDRVYEQYF	TGTGCCAGCAGATTGGACAGGGTCTACGAGCAGTACTTC
NA	TRBJ2-3	NA	TRBV12-5	CASGPAGSLTDTQYF	TGTGCTAGTGGCCCCGCGGGCAGCTTGACAGATACGCAGTATTTT
NA	TRBJ1-2	NA	TRBV3-1/TRBV3-2	CASSPHSGGYGYTF	TGTGCCAGCAGCCCCCACTCCGGCGGCTATGGCTACACCTTC
NA	TRBJ1-5	TRBD1	TRBV4-1	CASSLKGGTGIQPQHF	TGCGCCAGCAGCCTGAAGGGAGGGACAGGTATTCAGCCCCAGCATTTT
NA	TRBJ1-1	TRBD1	TRBV10-3	CAIRGDRETEAFF	TGTGCCATCAGGGGAGACAGGGAGACTGAAGCTTTCTTT